Here is one T cell receptor beta chain with its context. Primers: 60 Vbeta forward and 13 Jbeta reverse. Assay used: immunoSEQ multiplex PCR; TCRdb lists only in-frame clones, some missing. The table shows 120,000 to 150,000 clones, with around 77% occurring only once. The data derive from a study of cytomegalovirus exposure and HLA in healthy donors. This CDR3 region has 14 residues. Germline lookup yields CDR1 GTSNPN and CDR2 SVGIG (reference sequence). The J segment lost 0 bases and the V segment lost 5 bases, leaving 5 bases of the junction unmatched. The source is a man aged 30-40 years in good health and CMV-seronegative. The chain combines TRBV30 with TRBJ2-7; TRBD1 matches at 9 bases. The sample consisted of PBMCs. The CDR3 loop reads CAWATGGSSYEQYF. CDR3 nucleotides: TGTGCCTGGGCGACAGGGGGGAGCTCCTACGAGCAGTACTTC.